What follows describes a single T cell receptor (beta chain). Its target is unknown. The data were obtained in a study of blood T cells in healthy people across ages. CDR3 length: 16 residues. V was cut by 3 bases and J by 5 bases, with 19 bases left in between. Germline CDR1 and CDR2: SGHNT and YENEEA. Study results and caveats: Roughly linear age-related decline in beta diversity appeared, significant by age approximately 41.

A J-beta primer mix and a sample-barcoded 5' primer were used in a second PCR of roughly 6 to 11 cycles. Every individual sample yielded 2.5 million or more paired-end reads (each containing CDR3). In TCRdb, the 5' RACE reads were re-called with MiXCR into one record per CDR3 protein. Of 850,000 to 1,000,000 distinct CDR3 sequences in the sample, roughly 50% were seen once. The chain is built from TRBV11-3 and TRBJ2-5, with D hard to call. This receptor was taken from a woman aged 55-69 years in good health. Sequencing was carried out using blood. DNA of the CDR3: TGTGCCAGCAGCTTTAGGGATTTAGGTGATGTGGAGACCCAGTACTTC. Translation gives CASSFRDLGDVETQYF.